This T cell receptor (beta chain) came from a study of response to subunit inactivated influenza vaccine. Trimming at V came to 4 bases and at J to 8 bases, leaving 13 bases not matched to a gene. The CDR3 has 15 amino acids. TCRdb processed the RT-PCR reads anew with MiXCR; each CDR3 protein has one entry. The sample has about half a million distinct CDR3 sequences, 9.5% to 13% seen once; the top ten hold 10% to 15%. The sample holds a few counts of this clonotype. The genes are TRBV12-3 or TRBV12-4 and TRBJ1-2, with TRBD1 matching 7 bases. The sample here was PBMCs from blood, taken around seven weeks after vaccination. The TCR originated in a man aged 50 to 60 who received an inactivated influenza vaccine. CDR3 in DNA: TGTGCCAGCAGTTCCTCCCCAGGGGGGAGTGGGGGCTACACCTTC. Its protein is CASSSSPGGSGGYTF.